The present T cell receptor (beta chain) was sequenced within a study of cytomegalovirus exposure and HLA in healthy donors. Sequencing was performed with immunoSEQ multiplex PCR; in TCRdb, only in-frame clones are kept and a portion is missing. This table has some 310,000 clones, approximately 86% appearing once. Sequenced: PBMCs. The TCR originated in a man aged 25 to 40 in good health and CMV-seronegative.

The CDR3 sequence is CASSQDAANYEQYF. In DNA, the CDR3 is TGCGCCAGCAGCCAAGATGCGGCGAACTACGAGCAGTACTTC. The rearrangement links TRBV4-1 to TRBJ2-7; D remains ambiguous. The CDR3 loop spans 14 amino acids. The V end lost 0 bases, the J end lost 3 bases, and 9 bases lay between the germline ends. Germline CDR1 and CDR2: MGHRA and YSYEKL.